This TCR beta chain was recorded in a study of OX40 agonist ivuxolimab in advanced cancers. A note on the overall study: Ivuxolimab was an agonistic, fully human IgG2 monoclonal antibody directed against OX40 (CD134), a costimulatory receptor. Intravenous ivuxolimab was administered to patients every 2 weeks at six dose levels: 0.01, 0.1, 0.3, 1.5, 3 and 10 mg/kg. Of the roughly 51 dose-escalation patients, hepatocellular carcinoma was present in approximately 20, melanoma in some 15, renal cell carcinoma in 9 and head and neck cancer in 9. In the dose-escalation cohort, nearly 85% of patients were male, and the mean age was 60 years with a range of roughly 23 to 79. Prior anti-PD-1, anti-PD-L1 or anti-CTLA-4 therapy was permitted, and checkpoint inhibitors had been received by about two fifths of dose-escalation patients. Partial responses occurred in three dose-escalation patients: two with cutaneous melanoma and one with hepatocellular carcinoma. The point of sequencing TCRbeta in the periphery was to test whether ivuxolimab changed TCR sequence diversity and drove clonal T-cell expansion. The paper describes the monotherapy dose-escalation part (N of about 47 patients) of the phase I trial of ivuxolimab. The paper's findings and limits, for the study overall: Antigen specificity was not determined for the clonally expanded peripheral T cells. At doses of 0.1 to 3.0 mg/kg, clonal expansion of both CD4+ and CD8+ blood T cells was observed from baseline to week 6. In the 0.1-3.0 mg/kg groups, partial responders were among the patients with the lowest normalized peripheral clonal expansion, particularly in CD8+ T cells. Low levels of normalized T-cell clonal expansion were also seen in some patients who did not respond. On average, CD8+ T cells showed more expanded clones than CD4+ T cells after ivuxolimab.

The CDR3 spans 14 residues, from the cysteine through the phenylalanine. Of all the DNA, just the CDR3 is kept, 42 bases in frame from base 1. CDR1 SNHLY and CDR2 FYNNEI are derived from the germline V gene. V loses 6 bases of germline sequence and J loses 3 bases, and the interval between the two ends is 9 bases. About this clone itself: Its antigen is not yet known. Per-base qualities were not stored, and no clone one base away is much larger.

To sequence the TCRbeta CDR3 region, genomic DNA was isolated from the sorted cells. TCRbeta CDR3 regions were sequenced using the immunoSEQ Assay. In its TCRdb copy, this immuneACCESS table keeps in-frame sequences only and misses some clones. Where compared with another copy, unresolved V genes explain less than half of these, and the others have no known cause. The sample includes 50,000 to 65,000 clones, with around nine tenths observed a single time. Roughly 25% of the sample rests with the top ten. Patients with a history of autoimmune disease or receiving systemic immunosuppression were excluded from the trial. Peripheral blood for TCR sequencing was drawn from every dose cohort at baseline, at cycle 4 day 1 and at cycle 7 day 1. Samples came from an open-label, multicenter, first-in-human phase I dose-escalation trial of ivuxolimab. Adults with locally advanced or metastatic melanoma, renal cell, hepatocellular, or head and neck squamous cell carcinoma were enrolled in the trial. Before TCR sequencing, CD4+ T cells and CD8+ T cells from peripheral blood were sorted into separate populations.

The sequence joins TRBV2 to TRBJ1-6; D gene: possibly TRBD1, on 5 matching bases. Sequences were derived from CD4+ or CD8+ T cells sorted from blood, sampled in a trial of the OX40 agonist ivuxolimab. The sequence derives from an adult with an advanced solid tumor such as melanoma, head and neck, liver or kidney cancer. DNA sequence: TGTGCCAGCAGCGGGACGGTCTATAATTCACCCCTCCACTTT. Its protein is CASSGTVYNSPLHF.